The 9 T cell receptor beta chains in this list originate from one sample, sequenced in a study of PD-1 blockade in classical Hodgkin lymphoma. Time point meaning: cycle 4 day 1 (C4D1), after 6 weeks of nivolumab. Every one of the patients relapsed after autologous stem cell transplantation (brentuximab vedotin exposure was variable). With magnetic negative selection, CD4+ T cells were purified from PBMCs that had been thawed. Here immunoSEQ multiplex PCR was the method, and the copy in TCRdb shows in-frame clones only, minus some. Here the sample spans thousands of clones, 75% to 85% being singletons. Sequenced material: CD4+ T cells from blood, taken before the fourth cycle of nivolumab. The receptors shown here come from a human donor with classical Hodgkin lymphoma.

The chain recombines TRBV4-3 with TRBJ2-2; no firm D call. V was cut by 0 bases and J by 6 bases, with 14 bases left in between. Germline CDR1 is LGHNA and CDR2 is YSLEER. CDR3 length: 16 amino acids. CDR3 in DNA: TGCGCCAGCAGCCAAGATTTCAAACGGAAGGCCGGGGAGCTGTTTTTT. Translated: CASSQDFKRKAGELFF.

The chain links TRBV5-8 to TRBJ2-1; no reliable D call. CDR1 is SGHTS, CDR2 YDEGEE, per germline. V lost 1 base and J lost 6, with 8 bases in between. The CDR3 runs to 13 residues. The CDR3, as DNA: TGTGCCAGCAGCTTGTCGGCCCCCAATGAGCAGTTCTTC. It is translated as CASSLSAPNEQFF.

The chain recombines TRBV18 with TRBJ2-5; 7 bases agree with TRBD1. Per germline, CDR1 KGHSH and CDR2 LQKENI. V lost 6 bases, J lost 4 bases, and 5 bases stayed unmatched. The CDR3 totals 13 residues. Here the CDR3 reads CASSQGVGETQYF. CDR3 DNA: TGTGCCAGCTCTCAGGGGGTCGGAGAGACCCAGTACTTC.

The genes are TRBV10-1 and TRBJ2-7, with D unclear. The length of the CDR3 is 14 residues. V lost 0 bases to trimming and J lost 1 base, with 7 bases between them. Germline CDR1 WNHNN, CDR2 SYGVQD (reference sequence). The CDR3 region is CASSESGSSYEQYF. The DNA of the CDR3 is TGCGCCAGCAGTGAGTCGGGGTCTTCCTACGAGCAGTACTTC.

The chain is built from TRBV7-8 and TRBJ2-1, with no clear D. Germline CDR1 SGHVS, CDR2 FQNEAQ. The CDR3 has 20 residues. V was pared by 4 bases and J by 5 bases, with 30 bases between. CDR3 nucleotide sequence: TGTGCCAGCAGCTCAGAAGAAGGGCATTTCCAGGTAATGGGGAACAATGAGCAGTTCTTC. Translating gives CASSSEEGHFQVMGNNEQFF.

V usage is TRBV4-3 and J usage is TRBJ1-2; possible D gene TRBD1, 6 bases. Trimming took 0 bases from V and 2 from J, leaving 10 bases between them. Germline CDR1 reads LGHNA; CDR2 reads YSLEER. The CDR3 contains 15 residues. CDR3 amino acids: CASSQDRGGNYGYTF. The CDR3 DNA follows: TGCGCCAGCAGCCAAGATAGAGGGGGGAACTATGGCTACACCTTC.

This chain connects TRBV7-3 to TRBJ1-2; TRBD1 matches 8 bases. Germline loops: CDR1 SGHTA, CDR2 FQGTGA. With 5 bases clipped from V and 7 bases from J, the junction kept 3 bases outside the gene matches. This CDR3 has 12 amino acids. This CDR3 is CASSTGQGGYTF. In DNA, the CDR3 is TGTGCCAGCAGCACAGGACAGGGTGGCTACACCTTC.

This clone has just one count. The chain joins TRBV7-8 to TRBJ2-5; D may correspond to TRBD1 or TRBD2 (5 bases each). The CDR3 is 16 amino acids. Looked up from germline, CDR1 is SGHVS and CDR2 is FQNEAQ. Trimming removed 1 base from V and 5 bases from J, with 17 bases in between. For the CDR3, the DNA is TGTGCCAGCAGCTTAGTTAGAGGGGTCCCCGTGGAGACCCAGTACTTC. As protein: CASSLVRGVPVETQYF.

This rearrangement joins TRBV4-1 to TRBJ2-7; D is undetermined. The CDR3 loop spans 13 amino acids. Germline CDR1 MGHRA, CDR2 YSYEKL. The V gene lost 1 base and the J gene lost 5 bases, with 9 bases spanning the gap. CDR3 nucleotides: TGCGCCAGCAGCCAAGTGGCTGTAGACGAGCAGTACTTC. Translated, it gives CASSQVAVDEQYF.